Each of the 12 T cell receptor beta chains below was sequenced from the same sample in a study of regulatory T cells in long-lasting Graves disease. Noted time point: newly diagnosed GD, antithyroid drugs for less than 3 months. There was RNA extracted from PBMCs, and the TCR library was made from it. Libraries of TCR beta came from iRepertoire HTBI primers plus Arm-PCR of CDR3 regions. TCRdb reanalysed the multiplex PCR reads using MiXCR and keeps one entry per CDR3 protein. The sample has hundreds of thousands of distinct CDR3 sequences, approximately 15% seen once. This sample was also put to use in a study of T cells in Graves' hyperthyroidism and ophthalmopathy.

The sequences come from peripheral blood mononuclear cells (PBMCs), collected at new diagnosis, from a patient treated with antithyroid drugs. The receptor source for this set is a woman aged 25 to 39 with Graves disease.

The genes are TRBV18 and TRBJ2-2; perhaps TRBD1 as D (6 bases). CDR1 is KGHSH, CDR2 LQKENI, per germline. The V end was cut by 2 bases, the J end by 2 bases, with 9 bases between. This CDR3 region has 15 residues. CDR3 nucleotides: TGTGCCAGCTCACCATACAGGGACAACACCGGGGAGCTGTTTTTT. This translates into CASSPYRDNTGELFF.

This chain uses TRBV6-5 with TRBJ2-7; D not resolved. Deletions cut 4 bases from V and 4 bases from J, with 14 bases between. This CDR3 comprises 14 residues. Germline V lookup: CDR1 MNHEY, CDR2 SVGAGI. The CDR3 region has the DNA TGTGCCAGCAGTTCTGGACCCGCCTCATACGAGCAGTACTTC. Amino acid sequence: CASSSGPASYEQYF.

This clonotype has a single count. The genes are TRBV5-5 and TRBJ2-5, with D possibly matching TRBD1 (6 bases). The CDR3 contains 13 residues. The V and J ends lost 1 base and 5 bases respectively, with 9 bases between them. Germline V gene lookup returns CDR1 SGHKS and CDR2 YYEKEE (reference sequence). Here the CDR3 DNA reads TGTGCCAGCAGCTTGAATCAGGGGGAGACCCAGTACTTC. The encoded protein is CASSLNQGETQYF.

This clonotype occurred a few times. The rearrangement uses TRBV25-1 and TRBJ2-7; D uncertain. CDR1 MGHDK and CDR2 SYGVNS come from the germline V gene. V dropped 3 bases and J dropped 1 base, with 10 bases sitting between them. The CDR3 sequence is 14 residues long. Here the CDR3 reads CASSEGGESYEQYF. CDR3 sequence (DNA): TGTGCCAGCAGTGAGGGCGGTGAGTCCTACGAGCAGTACTTC.

In this sample, this clonotype turned up a few times. This rearrangement joins TRBV2 to TRBJ2-4; either TRBD1 or TRBD2 may fit D (5 bases each). The V gene lost 7 bases and the J gene lost 8 bases, with 18 bases spanning the gap. Per the germline V gene, CDR1 is SNHLY and CDR2 is FYNNEI. This CDR3 has 14 residues. The DNA of the CDR3 is TGTGCCAGCATTTTTGGGACCCAAGGTTACATTCAGTACTTC. Translating it yields CASIFGTQGYIQYF.

This clonotype was counted between two and nine times. The chain couples TRBV5-5 to TRBJ2-2, with 7 bases matching TRBD2. The CDR3 is 17 residues long. Trimming cost V 1 base and J 0 bases; bases outside gene matches: 6. Germline CDR1 and CDR2: SGHKS and YYEKEE (reference sequence). CDR3: CASSLLSLAANTGELFF. In DNA, the CDR3 is TGTGCCAGCAGCTTGCTTTCCCTAGCGGCGAACACCGGGGAGCTGTTTTTT.

This clonotype was seen more than once but under ten times. The chain couples TRBV19 to TRBJ2-7; a weak D match, TRBD1 (6 bases). V lost 8 bases to trimming and J lost 6 bases, with 17 bases between them. The CDR3 totals 13 residues. Germline V gene lookup returns CDR1 LNHDA and CDR2 SQIVND (reference sequence). CDR3: CASGYDRWGEQYF. As DNA, the CDR3 is TGTGCCAGTGGATACGACAGGTGGGGCGAGCAGTACTTC. The whole variable domain, filled in from reference TRBV19 and TRBJ2-7, reads DGGITQSPKYLFRKEGQNVTLSCEQNLNHDAMYWYRQDPGQGLRLIYYSQIVNDFQKGDIAEGYSVSREKKESFPLTVTSAQKNPTAFYLCASGYDRWGEQYFGPGTRLTVT.

This clonotype came up many times. The chain is built from TRBV6-2 or TRBV6-3 and TRBJ1-3; D ambiguous. Deletions cut 4 bases from V and 1 base from J, with 5 bases between. Germline V gene sequence: CDR1 MNHEY, CDR2 SVGEGT. This CDR3 spans 13 amino acids. The CDR3 nucleotides read TGTGCCAGCAGTTTCGAATCTGGAAACACCATATATTTT. Residues: CASSFESGNTIYF.

There are many counts of this clonotype. At one of its ends the junction is not consistent with the germline gene, which may arise from a read error. The chain employs TRBV20-1 and TRBJ2-3, with D possibly TRBD1 on 5 matching bases. The germline V gene has CDR1 DFQATT and CDR2 SNEGSKA (reference sequence). CDR3 length: 13 residues. The CDR3 loop is CSARVQGPDTQYF. CDR3 in DNA: TGCAGTGCGAGAGTCCAGGGCCCCGATACGCAGTATTTT.

The V call is TRBV28, the J call TRBJ1-5; the D gene is possibly TRBD1 (5 bases). The CDR3 covers 15 residues. The V and J ends lost 6 bases and 6 bases respectively, with 18 bases between them. In germline, CDR1 is MDHEN, CDR2 SYDVKM. CDR3 residues: CASRNGGGEGQPQHF. The CDR3 DNA reads TGTGCCAGCAGAAACGGGGGGGGGGAGGGTCAGCCCCAGCATTTT.

Many counts were recorded for this clonotype. The CDR3 sequence is CASSLTGTSGNNEQFF. CDR3 nucleotide sequence: TGTGCCAGCAGCTTAACGGGGACTAGCGGAAACAATGAGCAGTTCTTC. V and J are TRBV7-3 and TRBJ2-1; TRBD2 aligns across 11 bases. The CDR3 extends over 16 amino acids. V gave up 0 bases and J gave up 5 bases; unmatched junction bases: 3. The germline V gene encodes CDR1 SGHTA and CDR2 FQGTGA.

This clonotype has a count of ten or more. This chain links TRBV2 with TRBJ1-5, with TRBD1 matching 9 bases. Trimming removed 6 bases from V and 7 bases from J; junction bases left unmatched: 4. The germline V gene has CDR1 SNHLY and CDR2 FYNNEI. The CDR3 contains 13 residues. The CDR3 loop reads CASRGTGIQPQHF. CDR3 bases: TGTGCCAGCAGGGGGACAGGGATCCAGCCCCAGCATTTT.